This TCR beta chain originates from a study of blood T cell repertoires in COVID-19. Profiled with immunoSEQ multiplex PCR; TCRdb holds only in-frame clones, not every one. The sample carries 350,000 to 450,000 clones, around 89% recorded once. Per germline, CDR1 GTSNPN and CDR2 SVGIG (reference sequence). The CDR3 covers 12 residues. Trimming removed 4 bases at V and 4 bases at J, with 11 bases between. The receptor comes from a man in his forties or fifties with acute or convalescent COVID-19. Sample: peripheral blood. This chain links TRBV30 with TRBJ2-7; the D gene is possibly TRBD1 (6 bases). The chain's CDR3 is CAWMGARYEQYF. DNA for the CDR3: TGTGCCTGGATGGGGGCCAGGTACGAGCAGTACTTC.